The clone carrying this T cell receptor (beta chain) was counted between two and nine times. The record originates from a study of CD4+ T cells in melanoma. Trimming stripped 0 bases from V and 4 bases from J, with 12 bases between. Germline assignment: CDR1 LGHNA and CDR2 YNFKEQ. CDR3 length: 15 residues. The data were produced by immunoSEQ multiplex PCR, yet TCRdb's version contains in-frame clones alone and is incomplete. Found here are 45,000 or so clones, about 91% of them singletons; the top ten hold about 12%. The clonotype comes from a human donor with melanoma. Input material: peripheral blood. The V call is TRBV4-2, the J call TRBJ1-2; D ambiguous. CDR3: CASSQEALGPYGYTF. DNA for the CDR3: TGTGCCAGCAGCCAAGAGGCCCTCGGTCCCTATGGCTACACCTTC.